This T cell receptor beta chain is drawn from a study of blood T cell repertoires in COVID-19. Study-wide context: Both acute and convalescent COVID-19 samples were obtained from the United States, Italy and Spain. T cells, B-cell-depleted T cells, or PBMCs supplied cDNA or gDNA.

The authors' processing: Reference gene primer amplification yielded estimated nucleated cell counts. The repertoire was sequenced with immunoSEQ multiplex PCR; TCRdb's copy has only in-frame clones and lacks some. D and trimming were read from the DNA, whereas the V and J calls and clone size are those reported in that table. The sample contains approximately 100,000 clones, approximately 81% of which appear only once. J was trimmed by 2 bases and V by 3 bases; bases with no gene match: 10. CDR1 is KGHSH and CDR2 is LQKENI in the germline V gene. There are 17 residues in the CDR3. The sequenced material came from peripheral blood. The chain joins TRBV18 to TRBJ1-5; 7 bases line up with TRBD1. The origin of this receptor is a woman between 65 and 79 years old with active or convalescent COVID-19. The chain's CDR3 is CASSPLAAGGGNQPQHF. The CDR3, as DNA: TGTGCCAGCTCACCTTTAGCGGCAGGGGGTGGCAATCAGCCCCAGCATTTT.